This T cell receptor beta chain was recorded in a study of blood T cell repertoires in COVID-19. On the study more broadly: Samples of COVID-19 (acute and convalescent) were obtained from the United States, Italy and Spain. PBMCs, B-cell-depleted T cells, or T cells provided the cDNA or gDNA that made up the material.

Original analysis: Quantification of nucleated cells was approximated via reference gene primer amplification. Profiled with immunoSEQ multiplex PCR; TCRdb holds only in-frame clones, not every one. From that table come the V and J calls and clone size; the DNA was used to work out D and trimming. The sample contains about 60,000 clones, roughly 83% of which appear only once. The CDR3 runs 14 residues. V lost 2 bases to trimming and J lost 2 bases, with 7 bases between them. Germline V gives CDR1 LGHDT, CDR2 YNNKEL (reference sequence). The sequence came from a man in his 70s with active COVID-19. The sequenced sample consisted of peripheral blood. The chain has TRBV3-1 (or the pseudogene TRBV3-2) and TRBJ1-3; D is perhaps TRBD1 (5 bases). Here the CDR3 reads CASSQSTAGNTIYF. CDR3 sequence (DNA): TGTGCCAGCAGCCAATCGACAGCTGGAAACACCATATATTTT.